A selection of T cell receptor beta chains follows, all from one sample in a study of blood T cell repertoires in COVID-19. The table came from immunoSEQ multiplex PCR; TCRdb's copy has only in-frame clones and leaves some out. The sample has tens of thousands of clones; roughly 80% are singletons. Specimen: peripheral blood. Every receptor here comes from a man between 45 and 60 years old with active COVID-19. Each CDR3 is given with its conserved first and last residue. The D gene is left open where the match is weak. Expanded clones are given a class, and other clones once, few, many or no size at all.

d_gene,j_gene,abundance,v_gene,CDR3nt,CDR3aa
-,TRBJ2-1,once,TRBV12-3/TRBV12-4,TGTGCCAGCAGTTCCAGGGGAAAAGAGCAGTTCTTC,CASSSRGKEQFF
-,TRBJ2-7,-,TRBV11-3,TGTGCCAGCAGCTTAGGCCAGGGTATCTACGAGCAGTACTTC,CASSLGQGIYEQYF
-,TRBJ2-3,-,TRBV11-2,TGTGCCAGCAGCTTAACAGGGAGCGGAAATACGCAGTATTTT,CASSLTGSGNTQYF
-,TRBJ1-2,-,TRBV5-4,TGTGCCAGCACCCATTTTGGGGTAGGGGACTATGGCTACACCTTC,CASTHFGVGDYGYTF
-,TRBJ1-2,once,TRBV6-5,TGTGCCATCCGGGCGAGCGGTTCCGGCTACACCTTC,CAIRASGSGYTF
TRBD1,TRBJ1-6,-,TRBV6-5,TGTGCCAGCGGGGACAGTTATAATTCACCCCTCCACTTT,CASGDSYNSPLHF
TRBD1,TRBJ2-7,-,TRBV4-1,TGCGCCAGCAGCCAAGCTCCCGCGACAGGGGGATACGAGCAGTACTTC,CASSQAPATGGYEQYF
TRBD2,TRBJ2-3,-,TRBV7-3,TGTGCCAGCAGCTCCCGTGGCGGGGGGGCAGATACGCAGTATTTT,CASSSRGGGADTQYF
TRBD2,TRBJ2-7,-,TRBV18,TGTGCCAGCTCACTCTCTAGCGGTGACTCCTACGAGCAGTACTTC,CASSLSSGDSYEQYF
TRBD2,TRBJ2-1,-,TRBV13,TGTGCCAGCAGCTTAGATCCAGCGGGAGGGCCTAAAGATGAGCAGTTCTTC,CASSLDPAGGPKDEQFF
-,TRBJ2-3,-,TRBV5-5,TGTGCCAGCAGCTTGCAGGACAGAAGCACAGATACGCAGTATTTT,CASSLQDRSTDTQYF
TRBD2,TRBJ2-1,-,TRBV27,TGTGCCAGCAGTTTTACTAGCGGGTTCTACAATGAGCAGTTCTTC,CASSFTSGFYNEQFF
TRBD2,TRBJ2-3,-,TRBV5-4,TGTGCCAGCAGCTCTAGCGGGAGGGCCGGCCCAGATACGCAGTATTTT,CASSSSGRAGPDTQYF
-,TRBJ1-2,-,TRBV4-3,TGCGCCAGCAGCCAAGATCGTACAGCCCTCTATGGCTACACCTTC,CASSQDRTALYGYTF
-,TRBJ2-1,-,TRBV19,TGTGCCAGTAGTTCAGTAGGGGCTACCCGGTCCAATGAGCAGTTCTTC,CASSSVGATRSNEQFF
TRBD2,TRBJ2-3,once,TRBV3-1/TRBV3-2,TGTGCCAGCAGCCAAGAGACTAGCCGCACAGATACGCAGTATTTT,CASSQETSRTDTQYF
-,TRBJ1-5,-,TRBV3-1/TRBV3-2,TGTGCCAGCAGCCAAGATCTGGCGGCTAATCAGCCCCAGCATTTT,CASSQDLAANQPQHF
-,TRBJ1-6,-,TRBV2,TGTGCCAGCAGTGAAAGCGGAGCATCACCCCTCCACTTT,CASSESGASPLHF
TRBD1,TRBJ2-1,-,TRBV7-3,TGTGCCAGCAGCTTAAGTGCAGGGGGCTCCTACAATGAGCAGTTCTTC,CASSLSAGGSYNEQFF
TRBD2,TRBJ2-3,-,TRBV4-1,TGCGCCAGCAGCCAAGGATCTCTAGCGGGATCAGATACGCAGTATTTT,CASSQGSLAGSDTQYF
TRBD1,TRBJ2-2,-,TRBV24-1,TGTGCCACCAGTGATTCCGGACAGGGACTCACCGGGGAGCTGTTTTTT,CATSDSGQGLTGELFF
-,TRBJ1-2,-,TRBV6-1,TGTGCCAGCAGTGAACCAGATATTGGAGGAGGGCTTAACTATGGCTACACCTTC,CASSEPDIGGGLNYGYTF
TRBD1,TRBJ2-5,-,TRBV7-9,TGTGCCAGCAGCCCCCGGACAGGGGTAGAGACCCAGTACTTC,CASSPRTGVETQYF
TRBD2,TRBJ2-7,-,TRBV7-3,TGTGCCAGCAGCCCTAGCGGGAGTAAGGACGAGCAGTACTTC,CASSPSGSKDEQYF
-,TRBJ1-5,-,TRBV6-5,TGTGCCAGCAGCCCCCGTTTCGGGAGCAATCAGCCCCAGCATTTT,CASSPRFGSNQPQHF
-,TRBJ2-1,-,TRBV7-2,TGTGCCAGCAGCTCCCCTCGACAGAAGAGCAATGAGCAGTTCTTC,CASSSPRQKSNEQFF
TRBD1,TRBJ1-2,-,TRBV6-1,TGTGCCAGCAGTGCGGGACAGGGGGCGACCCTCCGGGGCTACACCTTC,CASSAGQGATLRGYTF
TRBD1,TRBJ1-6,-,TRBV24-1,TGTGCCACCCGGGAGGGGGCAGAATCACCCCTCCACTTT,CATREGAESPLHF
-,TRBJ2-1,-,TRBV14,TGTGCCAGCAGCCAAGATCTAGGTAACGTACCCGTTAATGAGCAGTTCTTC,CASSQDLGNVPVNEQFF
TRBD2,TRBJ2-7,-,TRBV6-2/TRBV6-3,TGTGCCAGCAGTTATCCCGTAGGGCTAGCGGGAGCCGAGCAGTACTTC,CASSYPVGLAGAEQYF
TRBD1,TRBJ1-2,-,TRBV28,TGTGCCAGCAGTTCGACAGGGGGTGTTTTTGGCTACACCTTC,CASSSTGGVFGYTF
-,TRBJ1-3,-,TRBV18,TGTGCCAGCCACACAACGGGGGGGCCTGGAAACACCATATATTTT,CASHTTGGPGNTIYF
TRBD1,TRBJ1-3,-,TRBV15,TGTGCCACCAGCATCTGGACAGGCTCTGGAAACACCATATATTTT,CATSIWTGSGNTIYF
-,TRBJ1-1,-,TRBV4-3,TGCGCCAGCAGCCAAGGTCGGAACACTGAAGCTTTCTTT,CASSQGRNTEAFF
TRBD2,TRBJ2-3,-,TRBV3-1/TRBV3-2,TGTGCCAGCAGCCCAAGGGGAGGGCTTACAGATACGCAGTATTTT,CASSPRGGLTDTQYF
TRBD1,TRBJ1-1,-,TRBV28,TGTGCCAGCAGTAGTGGGGACAGGCTGAACACTGAAGCTTTCTTT,CASSSGDRLNTEAFF
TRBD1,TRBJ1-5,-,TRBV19,TGTGCCAGTAGTACAGGAGCAGGGGGCACTCAGCCCCAGCATTTT,CASSTGAGGTQPQHF
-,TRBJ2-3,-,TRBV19,TGTGCCAGTAGTGCCCCGGCAGGGGCCACAGATACGCAGTATTTT,CASSAPAGATDTQYF
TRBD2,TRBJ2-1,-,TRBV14,TGTGCCAGCAGCCAAAGGCGGGTCACTAGCGGGAGGGCCACTTCAACCAATGAGCAGTTCTTC,CASSQRRVTSGRATSTNEQFF
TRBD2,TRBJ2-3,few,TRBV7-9,TGTGCCAGCAGCTTACCCGGGGGGGCCACAGATACGCAGTATTTT,CASSLPGGATDTQYF
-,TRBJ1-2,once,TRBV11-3,TGTGCCAGCAGCTTAAATCTGGGGGCGGGCTACACCTTC,CASSLNLGAGYTF
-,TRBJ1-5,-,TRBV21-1,TGTGCCAGCAGCACTCAGACGGGTTATAGCAATCAGCCCCAGCATTTT,CASSTQTGYSNQPQHF
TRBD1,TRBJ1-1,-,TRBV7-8,TGTGCCAGCAGCCTAGACAGGGGCGTGAACACTGAAGCTTTCTTT,CASSLDRGVNTEAFF
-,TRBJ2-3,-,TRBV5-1,TGCGCCAGCAGCTTGGAGGGGGATGGCACAGATACGCAGTATTTT,CASSLEGDGTDTQYF
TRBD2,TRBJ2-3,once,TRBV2,TGTGCCACGCGGACTAGCGGGGGGACAGATACGCAGTATTTT,CATRTSGGTDTQYF
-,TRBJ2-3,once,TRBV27,TGTGCCAGCAGACCTAGAGGGGGTACAGATACGCAGTATTTT,CASRPRGGTDTQYF